This is a list of T cell receptor beta chains from one sample in a study of cytomegalovirus exposure and HLA in healthy donors. Sequencing was performed with immunoSEQ multiplex PCR; in TCRdb, only in-frame clones are kept and a portion is missing. The sample consists of under 200,000 clones, around 78% of them appearing once. Sequencing was carried out using PBMCs. Receptors originate from a young man in good health and CMV-seronegative. CDR3s include the opening cysteine and the closing phenylalanine or tryptophan. A D gene is named only where the DNA matches it firmly. Only part of the rows carry a size: once, few, many, or a class if the clone is expanded.

D gene	V gene	clone size	J gene	CDR3 protein	CDR3 DNA
TRBD1	TRBV16	NA	TRBJ2-7	CASSPGGTGAYEQYF	TGTGCCAGCAGCCCCGGGGGGACAGGGGCCTACGAGCAGTACTTC
NA	TRBV6-5	NA	TRBJ1-2	CASSGTGNVYGYTF	TGTGCCAGCAGTGGCACAGGGAATGTCTATGGCTACACCTTC
NA	TRBV15	NA	TRBJ2-7	CATSGYEAASSSYEQYF	TGTGCCACCAGCGGCTACGAGGCGGCCTCGAGCTCCTACGAGCAGTACTTC
NA	TRBV5-1	once	TRBJ1-4	CASSLAEAGNEKLFF	TGCGCCAGCAGCTTGGCCGAGGCAGGGAACGAAAAACTGTTTTTT
TRBD2	TRBV6-4	NA	TRBJ2-7	CASSLLAGNHYEQYF	TGTGCCAGCAGTTTATTAGCGGGAAATCACTACGAGCAGTACTTC
NA	TRBV7-9	NA	TRBJ2-1	CASSLAGGTLNFEQFF	TGTGCCAGCAGCTTAGCGGGCGGGACGCTTAACTTTGAGCAGTTCTTC
TRBD2	TRBV28	NA	TRBJ2-7	CASSPATSGVTYEQYF	TGTGCCAGCAGCCCTGCTACTAGCGGGGTAACCTACGAGCAGTACTTC
NA	TRBV4-1	NA	TRBJ2-1	CASSQLAEYNEQFF	TGCGCCAGCAGCCAACTTGCGGAGTACAATGAGCAGTTCTTC
TRBD1	TRBV29-1	NA	TRBJ2-7	CSVTYGTGYEQYF	TGCAGCGTAACATACGGGACAGGCTACGAGCAGTACTTC
NA	TRBV15	NA	TRBJ2-4	CATSRRNQRGEEGIQYF	TGTGCCACCAGCAGAAGGAACCAACGCGGGGAGGAGGGCATTCAGTACTTC
NA	TRBV14	NA	TRBJ2-3	CASSQDSELGRRRRTDTQYF	TGTGCCAGCAGCCAAGATTCTGAGTTGGGGCGGCGAAGGCGCACAGATACGCAGTATTTT
TRBD2	TRBV15	NA	TRBJ2-3	CATSKPGTSESDTQYF	TGTGCCACCAGCAAACCCGGGACTAGCGAAAGTGATACGCAGTATTTT
TRBD1	TRBV7-2	NA	TRBJ2-7	CASSLPKTGTPTYEQYF	TGTGCCAGCAGCTTACCGAAGACAGGGACACCCACTTACGAGCAGTACTTC
NA	TRBV30	NA	TRBJ1-4	CAWGGNEKLFF	TGTGCCTGGGGGGGGAATGAAAAACTGTTTTTT
TRBD1	TRBV18	NA	TRBJ1-1	CASPSGQGDTEAFF	TGTGCCAGCCCATCGGGACAGGGGGACACTGAAGCTTTCTTT
TRBD2	TRBV6-1	NA	TRBJ2-7	CASTGLAGSTYEQYF	TGTGCCAGCACCGGACTAGCGGGTTCTACCTACGAGCAGTACTTC
TRBD2	TRBV27	NA	TRBJ2-1	CASSARALAGYNEQFF	TGTGCCAGCAGTGCTCGAGCACTAGCGGGCTACAATGAGCAGTTCTTC
NA	TRBV30	few	TRBJ2-7	CAWSVAGWTYEQYF	TGTGCCTGGAGTGTCGCAGGTTGGACCTACGAGCAGTACTTC
TRBD2	TRBV25-1	once	TRBJ2-3	CASSEFASGIDTQYF	TGTGCCAGCAGTGAATTCGCTAGCGGGATCGATACGCAGTATTTT
NA	TRBV5-6	NA	TRBJ1-4	CASPSGRLHATNEKLFF	TGTGCCAGCCCCTCGGGCAGACTACATGCAACTAATGAAAAACTGTTTTTT
NA	TRBV9	NA	TRBJ2-7	CASSAGNSYEQYF	TGTGCCAGCAGCGCGGGTAACTCCTACGAGCAGTACTTC
TRBD1	TRBV2	few	TRBJ2-3	CAIPILGTGLGDTQYF	TGTGCCATACCAATCCTCGGGACAGGTCTTGGAGATACGCAGTATTTT
TRBD1	TRBV5-1	NA	TRBJ2-7	CASSLDGQGAAGQYF	TGCGCCAGCAGCTTGGATGGTCAGGGGGCTGCCGGGCAGTACTTC
TRBD2	TRBV5-1	NA	TRBJ2-7	CASTPSGTSYEQYF	TGCGCCAGCACCCCTAGCGGGACCTCCTACGAGCAGTACTTC
TRBD1	TRBV6-5	NA	TRBJ2-1	CASRRQGIPYNEQFF	TGTGCCAGCAGACGACAGGGGATCCCTTACAATGAGCAGTTCTTC
NA	TRBV5-5	NA	TRBJ2-2	CASSPMAGGSGELFF	TGTGCCAGCAGCCCCATGGCAGGGGGGAGCGGGGAGCTGTTTTTT
TRBD2	TRBV25-1	NA	TRBJ2-3	CASSESGGPDTQYF	TGTGCCAGCAGTGAATCGGGGGGTCCGGATACGCAGTATTTT
NA	TRBV14	few	TRBJ1-2	CASSQAFLSGEGPTANYGYTF	TGTGCCAGCAGCCAAGCCTTTCTGTCAGGGGAGGGTCCCACAGCTAACTATGGCTACACCTTC
NA	TRBV27	few	TRBJ1-1	CASSLRGVNTEAFF	TGTGCCAGCAGTTTAAGAGGAGTGAACACTGAAGCTTTCTTT
NA	TRBV18	NA	TRBJ1-1	CASSQDGGANTEAFF	TGTGCCAGCTCACAAGACGGGGGAGCGAACACTGAAGCTTTCTTT
NA	TRBV27	NA	TRBJ2-5	CASSFLGAGLVERTQYF	TGTGCCAGCAGTTTTCTTGGGGCAGGGCTAGTCGAAAGGACCCAGTACTTC
NA	TRBV7-8	NA	TRBJ1-5	CASSLVSSGNQPQHF	TGTGCCAGCAGCTTAGTTTCATCAGGGAATCAGCCCCAGCATTTT
TRBD1	TRBV5-1	NA	TRBJ1-4	CASSSQGANEKLFF	TGCGCCAGCAGCTCGCAGGGGGCGAATGAAAAACTGTTTTTT
TRBD1	TRBV4-1	few	TRBJ1-1	CASSQGQDWVEAFF	TGCGCCAGCAGCCAGGGACAGGATTGGGTTGAAGCTTTCTTT
TRBD2	TRBV28	once	TRBJ2-5	CASSFAGGQETQYF	TGTGCCAGCAGTTTTGCGGGGGGGCAAGAGACCCAGTACTTC
NA	TRBV28	NA	TRBJ1-1	CASSQSRGVWSTEAFF	TGTGCCAGCAGTCAGAGTCGAGGCGTCTGGAGCACTGAAGCTTTCTTT
TRBD1	TRBV5-1	NA	TRBJ2-2	CASTSGQGRTGELFF	TGCGCCAGCACCTCGGGACAGGGAAGAACCGGGGAGCTGTTTTTT
TRBD2	TRBV5-1	NA	TRBJ2-7	CASRGLAGQNYEQYF	TGCGCCAGCAGGGGACTAGCGGGACAAAACTACGAGCAGTACTTC
NA	TRBV9	few	TRBJ1-1	CASSVGQEPTEAFF	TGTGCCAGCAGCGTAGGACAGGAGCCAACTGAAGCTTTCTTT
NA	TRBV19	NA	TRBJ2-1	CASSREVYNEQFF	TGTGCCAGTAGTCGGGAAGTCTACAATGAGCAGTTCTTC
NA	TRBV29-1	NA	TRBJ2-1	CSVVEVGYNEQFF	TGCAGCGTTGTGGAGGTTGGGTACAATGAGCAGTTCTTC
TRBD1	TRBV19	once	TRBJ1-2	CASTPDRGRGNYGYTF	TGTGCCAGTACTCCGGACAGGGGCAGAGGGAACTATGGCTACACCTTC